Below are 21 T cell receptor beta chains sequenced from a single sample in a study of response to subunit inactivated influenza vaccine. One entry per CDR3 protein, called by TCRdb with MiXCR from the RT-PCR reads. Of under 550,000 distinct CDR3 sequences listed, less than 7.5% were seen once; the top ten hold around 13%. Specimen: PBMCs from blood, collected around 2 years after vaccination. These receptors all stem from a man in his fifties or sixties who received an inactivated influenza vaccine.

This clonotype was observed a few times. The chain carries TRBV6-2 or TRBV6-3 and TRBJ2-1; TRBD2 agrees at 7 bases. The J segment lost 6 bases and the V segment lost 4 bases, leaving 12 bases of the junction unmatched. Germline CDR1 reads MNHEY; CDR2 reads SVGEGT. The CDR3 sequence is 16 residues long. The CDR3 nucleotides are TGTGCCAGCAGTTTCCCCTTGGCGGGAGATCGCAATGAGCAGTTCTTC. Protein sequence: CASSFPLAGDRNEQFF.

V is TRBV18 and J is TRBJ2-1; TRBD2 matches at 7 bases. V gave up 3 bases and J gave up 4 bases; unmatched junction bases: 9. The CDR3 spans 16 residues. The germline CDR1 and CDR2 sequences are KGHSH and LQKENI. This CDR3 is CASSPGPGGNYNEQFF. As DNA, the CDR3 is TGTGCCAGCTCACCTGGTCCGGGAGGCAATTACAATGAGCAGTTCTTC.

In this sample, this clonotype turned up many times. The chain combines TRBV20-1 with TRBJ2-1; no clear D. The germline CDR1 and CDR2 sequences are DFQATT and SNEGSKA (reference sequence). This CDR3 has 13 residues. Between the trimmed V and J ends, which lost 3 bases and 0 bases, there was a span of 6 bases. In DNA form, the CDR3 reads TGCAGTGCTAGCGACGACTCCTACAATGAGCAGTTCTTC. Protein sequence: CSASDDSYNEQFF.

J is TRBJ2-1 and V is TRBV15; TRBD1 or TRBD2 may be the D gene (5 bases each). The germline gives CDR1 LNHNV, CDR2 YYDKDF (reference sequence). Trimming took 0 bases from V and 7 from J, leaving 10 bases between them. The CDR3 contains 14 residues. The CDR3 DNA reads as TGTGCCACCAGCAGAGAGCCGAGGGGTAATGAGCAGTTCTTC. Residues: CATSREPRGNEQFF.

V is TRBV7-6 and J is TRBJ2-7, with a weak D call TRBD1 (6 bases). Germline V lookup: CDR1 SGHVS, CDR2 FNYEAQ. The CDR3 spans 18 residues. V was cut by 1 base and J by 0 bases, with 19 bases left in between. CDR3 sequence reads: CASSLDPGAILSSYEQYF. DNA of the CDR3: TGTGCCAGCAGCTTAGACCCAGGGGCCATCCTGAGCTCCTACGAGCAGTACTTC.

This clonotype was detected ten times or more. J is TRBJ2-3 and V is TRBV5-1; D remains ambiguous. This CDR3 region has 13 residues. CDR1 is SGHRS and CDR2 is YFSETQ in the germline V gene. Trimming cost V 3 bases and J 2 bases, with 7 bases left between them. CDR3 region: CASSSALTDTQYF. DNA of the CDR3: TGCGCCAGCAGCTCCGCCCTCACAGATACGCAGTATTTT. The whole variable domain, remainder taken from reference TRBV5-1 and TRBJ2-3, is KAGVTQTPRYLIKTRGQQVTLSCSPISGHRSVSWYQQTPGQGLQFLFEYFSETQRNKGNFPGRFSGRQFSNSRSEMNVSTLELGDSALYLCASSSALTDTQYFGPGTRLTVL.

This sequence joins TRBV29-1 and TRBJ1-4; D is possibly TRBD1 (5 bases). Germline V gene lookup returns CDR1 SQVTM and CDR2 ANQGSEA. Trimming shortened V by 7 bases and J by 3 bases, and 12 bases separated the two germline ends. CDR3 length: 13 residues. This CDR3 is CSGMGGPNEKLFF. The DNA for the CDR3 is TGCAGCGGGATGGGGGGACCTAATGAAAAACTGTTTTTT.

This clonotype was picked up a small number of times. The rearrangement joins TRBV29-1 to TRBJ2-3, with 9 bases identical to TRBD1. The ends lost 7 bases at V and 4 bases at J; junction bases unmatched: 9. Per the germline V gene, CDR1 is SQVTM and CDR2 is ANQGSEA. The CDR3 runs 14 residues. CDR3 region: CSAQQGARSDTQYF. As DNA, the CDR3 is TGCAGCGCCCAACAGGGGGCGAGGTCAGATACGCAGTATTTT.

The chain couples TRBV6-5 to TRBJ2-5; D possibly uses TRBD1 or TRBD2 (5 bases each). The V gene lost 0 bases and the J gene lost 5 bases, with 10 bases spanning the gap. Germline assignment: CDR1 MNHEY and CDR2 SVGAGI. The CDR3 runs to 14 residues. The CDR3 nucleotides read TGTGCCAGCAGTTACTCCGGGACGAAGGAGACCCAGTACTTC. This encodes CASSYSGTKETQYF.

This clonotype was detected a few times. The chain employs TRBV13 and TRBJ2-7; TRBD2 agrees at 10 bases. There are 17 residues in the CDR3. The V segment lost 4 bases and the J segment 3 bases; nucleotides outside the gene matches: 12. Germline V gene lookup returns CDR1 PRHDT and CDR2 FYEKMQ (reference sequence). Written as DNA, the CDR3 is TGTGCCAGCAGCTCTCGGGTAGCGGGAGGTTTACTCTACGAGCAGTACTTC. It codes for CASSSRVAGGLLYEQYF.

This clonotype turned up a few times. The chain is built from TRBV19 and TRBJ2-3; D is undetermined. Germline CDR1 is LNHDA and CDR2 is SQIVND (reference sequence). V shed 3 bases and J shed 4 bases, with 11 bases lying between them. The CDR3 contains 14 residues. CDR3 DNA: TGTGCCAGTAGTATCTTGGCGTTTGCAGATACGCAGTATTTT. Translated: CASSILAFADTQYF.

A few counts support this clonotype. The chain combines TRBV4-3 with TRBJ2-2, with unresolved D. V was pared by 2 bases and J by 6 bases, with 13 bases between. This CDR3 is 15 amino acids long. Germline CDR1 and CDR2: LGHNA and YSLEER. CDR3 nucleotide sequence: TGCGCCAGCAGCCAAACCGACCTGAGCCCCGGGGAGCTGTTTTTT. Protein sequence: CASSQTDLSPGELFF.

This clonotype was found many times. V gene TRBV12-3 or TRBV12-4 combines with J gene TRBJ1-5; perhaps TRBD1 as D (6 bases). The V end lost 5 bases, the J end lost 2 bases, and 22 bases lay between the germline ends. This CDR3 contains 18 residues. CDR3 sequence reads: CASSPIRLGDKGNQPQHF. CDR3 nucleotides: TGTGCCAGCAGTCCTATCCGGCTTGGGGACAAGGGCAATCAGCCCCAGCATTTT.

This clonotype appeared a few times. The chain employs TRBV7-8 and TRBJ2-1; 8 bases map to TRBD2. V shed 5 bases, J shed 4 bases, and the junction held 7 bases outside the gene matches. Germline V gene data show CDR1 as SGHVS and CDR2 as FQNEAQ. The CDR3 spans 15 residues. The CDR3 loop reads CASSPLSGRYNEQFF. In DNA, the CDR3 is TGTGCCAGCAGCCCGCTGAGCGGGAGATACAATGAGCAGTTCTTC.

This clonotype was detected many times. The J gene is TRBJ2-2, the V gene TRBV25-1; 9 positions match TRBD1. The length of the CDR3 is 15 residues. V gave up 5 bases and J gave up 5 bases; unmatched junction bases: 6. The germline V gene has CDR1 MGHDK and CDR2 SYGVNS. The CDR3 here is CASSQDRGGTGELFF. CDR3 nucleotides: TGTGCCAGCAGTCAGGACAGGGGAGGAACCGGGGAGCTGTTTTTT.

To note about this clonotype: This clone may be a read error of a much larger clone one base away. The J gene is TRBJ1-5, the V gene TRBV3-1; TRBD1 is a possible D gene (5 bases). From germline, CDR1 is LGHDT and CDR2 YNNKEL (reference sequence). The CDR3 is made up of 18 amino acids. This CDR3 reads CACSFFRANWNRNQPQHF. The CDR3 DNA follows: TGTGCCTGCAGTTTTTTCAGGGCGAATTGGAATAGGAATCAGCCCCAGCATTTT.

The sample holds many counts of this clonotype. The J gene is TRBJ1-5, the V gene TRBV12-3 or TRBV12-4; possible D gene TRBD1, 5 bases. The CDR3 totals 14 residues. V dropped 5 bases and J dropped 9 bases, with 17 bases sitting between them. The CDR3 DNA reads TGTGCCAGCAGTCCACAGAGCCTCCAGGGGCCCCAGCATTTT. Its translation is CASSPQSLQGPQHF.

This clonotype has only a few counts. The chain uses TRBV27 and TRBJ2-7; tentative D call: TRBD1 (6 bases). Looked up from germline, CDR1 is MNHEY and CDR2 is SMNVEV (reference sequence). The CDR3 extends over 12 amino acids. Trimming removed 8 bases from V and 3 bases from J, with 11 bases in between. The CDR3, as DNA: TGTGCCAGCGGCGGACAGTTCTACGAGCAGTACTTC. It is translated as CASGGQFYEQYF.

The sample holds many counts of this clonotype. The chain recombines TRBV28 with TRBJ2-7; 7 nucleotides agree with TRBD1. The V segment lost 5 bases and the J segment 3 bases; nucleotides outside the gene matches: 7. The germline gives CDR1 MDHEN, CDR2 SYDVKM. This CDR3 is built from 14 residues. The CDR3: CASSIQGISYEQYF. The DNA for the CDR3 is TGTGCCAGCAGTATACAGGGGATCAGCTACGAGCAGTACTTC.

The rearrangement joins TRBV6-5 to TRBJ2-7; 8 nucleotides align to TRBD1. With V trimmed by 4 bases and J by 5 bases, 10 bases remained unmatched. Germline values: CDR1 MNHEY, CDR2 SVGAGI. The CDR3 sequence is 15 residues long. The DNA for the CDR3 is TGTGCCAGCAGTTCATGGACAGGGAAGTACGACGAGCAGTACTTC. Its translation: CASSSWTGKYDEQYF.

This clonotype was detected ten times or more. DNA for the CDR3: TGCGCCAGCAGCCACAGATACAATGAGCAGTTCTTC. The encoded protein is CASSHRYNEQFF. The chain is built from TRBV5-1 and TRBJ2-1; D is undetermined. Germline V gene data show CDR1 as SGHRS and CDR2 as YFSETQ. The V end lost 4 bases, the J end lost 4 bases, and 6 bases lay between the germline ends. The CDR3 loop spans 12 amino acids.